A selection of T cell receptor beta chains follows, all from one sample in a study of beta chain features in type 1 diabetes. This table comes from immunoSEQ multiplex PCR, and its TCRdb copy is limited to in-frame clones, with some not included. The repertoire holds around 44,000 clones, over 50% seen once, with roughly 2.1% in the top ten. Specimen: Tregs from blood. All receptors derive from a woman younger than 35 in good health. Both conserved end residues are part of each CDR3. The D gene is left open where the match is weak. The size of a clone is reported for some rows only, either as once, few or many, or as a class for expanded clones.

d_call: TRBD1; clone_size: -; v_call: TRBV15; cdr3_length: 15; j_call: TRBJ2-7; cdr3_nt: TGTGCCACCAGCAGAGATGGACAGGTAATCTACGAGCAGTACTTC; cdr3_aa: CATSRDGQVIYEQYF
d_call: -; clone_size: few; v_call: TRBV4-1; cdr3_length: 15; j_call: TRBJ1-5; cdr3_nt: TGCGCCAGCAGCCAAGACCCCAGGGGTGGGCAGCCCCAGCATTTT; cdr3_aa: CASSQDPRGGQPQHF
d_call: TRBD2; clone_size: -; v_call: TRBV28; cdr3_length: 15; j_call: TRBJ2-7; cdr3_nt: TGTGCCAGCAGACTACTAGCGGGAGTCGTCTACGAGCAGTACTTC; cdr3_aa: CASRLLAGVVYEQYF
d_call: -; clone_size: -; v_call: TRBV5-1; cdr3_length: 15; j_call: TRBJ2-1; cdr3_nt: TGCGCCAGCAGCCGAGGGACACGAACATTCAATGAGCAGTTCTTC; cdr3_aa: CASSRGTRTFNEQFF
d_call: TRBD1; clone_size: -; v_call: TRBV10-3; cdr3_length: 15; j_call: TRBJ1-1; cdr3_nt: TGTGCCATCAGTGGGGCCGGGACAGGGGGCACTGAAGCTTTCTTT; cdr3_aa: CAISGAGTGGTEAFF
d_call: TRBD2; clone_size: -; v_call: TRBV5-4; cdr3_length: 16; j_call: TRBJ2-3; cdr3_nt: TGTGCCAGCAGCTCCCGTCTAGCGGGAGTGGCGGATACGCAGTATTTT; cdr3_aa: CASSSRLAGVADTQYF
d_call: TRBD1; clone_size: -; v_call: TRBV27; cdr3_length: 16; j_call: TRBJ2-1; cdr3_nt: TGTGCCAGCAGCCGACAGGGGGCAAAAGGTAGGGATGAGCAGTTCTTC; cdr3_aa: CASSRQGAKGRDEQFF
d_call: TRBD1; clone_size: few; v_call: TRBV19; cdr3_length: 16; j_call: TRBJ2-3; cdr3_nt: TGTGCCAGTAGTATTGGCAACAGGGGTAACACAGATACGCAGTATTTT; cdr3_aa: CASSIGNRGNTDTQYF
d_call: TRBD1; clone_size: -; v_call: TRBV5-8; cdr3_length: 18; j_call: TRBJ2-1; cdr3_nt: TGTGCCAGCAGCCCGTATAAGACAGGGGCCTTCTCCTACAATGAGCAGTTCTTC; cdr3_aa: CASSPYKTGAFSYNEQFF
d_call: TRBD2; clone_size: few; v_call: TRBV5-1; cdr3_length: 17; j_call: TRBJ2-1; cdr3_nt: TGCGCCAGCAGCTTGCCCTCCGGACTAGCGGGAGGGAATGAGCAGTTCTTC; cdr3_aa: CASSLPSGLAGGNEQFF
d_call: TRBD2; clone_size: few; v_call: TRBV28; cdr3_length: 16; j_call: TRBJ2-5; cdr3_nt: TGTGCCAGCAATTCCATTACTAGCGGGGGTCAAGAGACCCAGTACTTC; cdr3_aa: CASNSITSGGQETQYF
d_call: -; clone_size: -; v_call: TRBV4-2; cdr3_length: 15; j_call: TRBJ1-5; cdr3_nt: TGTGCCAGCAGCCAAGGGGCCCAGGTAGGTCAGCCCCAGCATTTT; cdr3_aa: CASSQGAQVGQPQHF
d_call: -; clone_size: few; v_call: TRBV27; cdr3_length: 16; j_call: TRBJ1-6; cdr3_nt: TGTGCCACCACGCCCAAGTCTGTGAGGTCCAATTCACCCCTCCACTTT; cdr3_aa: CATTPKSVRSNSPLHF
d_call: TRBD2; clone_size: -; v_call: TRBV28; cdr3_length: 17; j_call: TRBJ2-3; cdr3_nt: TGTGCCAGCAGTCCCCGACTAGCGGGAGTGGAAACAGATACGCAGTATTTT; cdr3_aa: CASSPRLAGVETDTQYF
d_call: TRBD2; clone_size: -; v_call: TRBV9; cdr3_length: 18; j_call: TRBJ2-2; cdr3_nt: TGTGCCAGCAGCGTAACCATCGGACTAGCGGGAGGCACCGGGGAGCTGTTTTTT; cdr3_aa: CASSVTIGLAGGTGELFF
d_call: -; clone_size: -; v_call: TRBV18; cdr3_length: 15; j_call: TRBJ1-1; cdr3_nt: TGTGCCAGCTCACCGCGGGATGACACGAACATTGAAGCTTTCTTT; cdr3_aa: CASSPRDDTNIEAFF
d_call: TRBD1; clone_size: few; v_call: TRBV6-5; cdr3_length: 14; j_call: TRBJ2-2; cdr3_nt: TGTGCCAGCAGTGGGACAGCGAACACCGGGGAGCTGTTTTTT; cdr3_aa: CASSGTANTGELFF
d_call: -; clone_size: -; v_call: TRBV30; cdr3_length: 15; j_call: TRBJ2-7; cdr3_nt: TGTGCCTGGAGCGCCTTGGGCTGGGTAGGAGGCGAGCAGTACTTC; cdr3_aa: CAWSALGWVGGEQYF
d_call: -; clone_size: -; v_call: TRBV6-1; cdr3_length: 14; j_call: TRBJ1-5; cdr3_nt: TGTGCCAGCAGCCAGGGTTATAGCAATCAGCCCCAGCATTTT; cdr3_aa: CASSQGYSNQPQHF
d_call: TRBD1; clone_size: -; v_call: TRBV27; cdr3_length: 16; j_call: TRBJ2-2; cdr3_nt: TGTGCCAGCAGTATCGACAGGGGGCGCGGCACCGGGGAGCTGTTTTTT; cdr3_aa: CASSIDRGRGTGELFF
d_call: -; clone_size: few; v_call: TRBV28; cdr3_length: 15; j_call: TRBJ2-2; cdr3_nt: TGTGCCAGCAGTTTACCCGGGACTAACACCGGGGAGCTGTTTTTT; cdr3_aa: CASSLPGTNTGELFF
d_call: TRBD2; clone_size: -; v_call: TRBV4-2; cdr3_length: 16; j_call: TRBJ2-1; cdr3_nt: TGTGCCAGCAGCCAAGATAATGGCCTAGCGGGAGGTGAGCAGTTCTTC; cdr3_aa: CASSQDNGLAGGEQFF
d_call: -; clone_size: -; v_call: TRBV5-1; cdr3_length: 16; j_call: TRBJ2-5; cdr3_nt: TGCGCCAGCAGCTTGGCCACGACAGTGGGACAAGAGACCCAGTACTTC; cdr3_aa: CASSLATTVGQETQYF
d_call: TRBD1; clone_size: -; v_call: TRBV5-1; cdr3_length: 14; j_call: TRBJ1-4; cdr3_nt: TGCGCCAGCAGTACAGGGGGTAGTAATGAAAAACTGTTTTTT; cdr3_aa: CASSTGGSNEKLFF
d_call: -; clone_size: -; v_call: TRBV11-2; cdr3_length: 11; j_call: TRBJ1-6; cdr3_nt: TGTGCCAGCAGCCCTCGAACAGGCGCTACCTTT; cdr3_aa: CASSPRTGATF
d_call: -; clone_size: -; v_call: TRBV11-2; cdr3_length: 11; j_call: TRBJ1-1; cdr3_nt: TGTGCCAGCAGCTTAGCCCGGGAAGCTTTCTTT; cdr3_aa: CASSLAREAFF
d_call: -; clone_size: -; v_call: TRBV7-2; cdr3_length: 15; j_call: TRBJ2-7; cdr3_nt: TGTGCCAGCAGCTTAGGACAGGTTTTCTCCTACGAGCAGTACTTC; cdr3_aa: CASSLGQVFSYEQYF
d_call: TRBD1; clone_size: -; v_call: TRBV7-9; cdr3_length: 16; j_call: TRBJ2-3; cdr3_nt: TGTGCCAGCAGCTTATACGCGACAGGGATCACAGATACGCAGTATTTT; cdr3_aa: CASSLYATGITDTQYF
d_call: TRBD2; clone_size: -; v_call: TRBV7-3; cdr3_length: 16; j_call: TRBJ2-3; cdr3_nt: TGTGCCAGCAGCACCCGACTAGCGGGAAAATCAGATACGCAGTATTTT; cdr3_aa: CASSTRLAGKSDTQYF